This TCR beta chain derives from a study of blood T cells in healthy people across ages. A remark on this clonotype: Antigen specificity is unknown.

Next came a second PCR, run for about 7 to 12 cycles, which used a sample-barcoded 5' primer along with a J-beta primer mix. A template-switch adaptor that had 12 random nucleotides put a tag on each cDNA molecule. TCRdb itself ran the 5' RACE reads through MiXCR, one entry per CDR3 protein. The table records hundreds of thousands of distinct CDR3 sequences, about 25% of them present only once. The germline V gene encodes CDR1 SGHVS and CDR2 FQNEAQ. The CDR3 totals 18 residues. The junction had 12 bases not matched to a gene; V was cut back by 4 bases and J by 5 bases. Overall study findings and caveats: Older age went with lower TCR beta diversity per million T cells, in a roughly linear way.

This same sample was also part of a study on T cells of mothers and their children. This second study notes: Thymic selection shapes TCR recombination output similarly in related and unrelated pairs.

The sample comprised blood. The chain is built from TRBV7-8 and TRBJ2-3, with TRBD2 matching over 13 bases. The sequence derives from a boy between 2 and 10 years old in good health. Here the CDR3 reads CASSSGLAGSPGGDTQYF. The CDR3, as DNA: TGTGCCAGCAGCTCGGGACTAGCGGGGTCCCCTGGGGGAGATACGCAGTATTTT.